Here is one T cell receptor (beta chain) with its context. Its matching antigen is unknown. The sample belongs to a study of cytomegalovirus exposure and HLA in healthy donors. Broader study findings: It was 164 TCR beta chains that were listed as cytomegalovirus-associated. Roughly uniform depth of sequencing across donors was assumed in presence/absence analyses. Serostatus for CMV was the only available immune exposure information.

There are 16 residues in the CDR3. CDR1 and CDR2 (germline): MNHNY, SVGAGI (reference sequence). V shed 1 base, J shed 5 bases, and the junction held 7 bases outside the gene matches. The PCR made use of 60 Vbeta and 13 Jbeta primers. The data were produced by immunoSEQ multiplex PCR, yet TCRdb's version contains in-frame clones alone and is incomplete. This table holds about 160,000 clones, around 80% found once. Sequencing was done on a sample of PBMCs. The chain recombines TRBV6-6 with TRBJ2-5, with 10 nucleotides matching TRBD2. This TCR derives from a man in his forties in good health and CMV-seronegative. CDR3 sequence: CASSYWASGSQETQYF. In DNA form, the CDR3 reads TGTGCCAGCAGTTACTGGGCTAGCGGGAGTCAGGAGACCCAGTACTTC.